This paragraph reports one TCR beta chain. Its antigen is unidentified. This sample stems from a study of T cell responses to AZD1222 COVID-19 vaccine. Whole-study results and caveats: Females made up more of the donors, who were largely white British, and clonal diversity may have come out too low. Within unmutated variant regions lay the reported targets of nearly half of spike-specific TCRs.

Per germline, CDR1 LNHDA and CDR2 SQIVND (reference sequence). This CDR3 spans 15 amino acids. V lost 7 bases and J lost 8; bases outside the gene matches: 8. Measured with immunoSEQ multiplex PCR; TCRdb has only the in-frame clones, and not every one. In the table there are more than 100,000 clones, roughly 90% of which are singletons. The sequenced sample was peripheral blood, obtained on day 0 of AZD1222 vaccination. The origin of this receptor is an adult in good health. The rearrangement links TRBV19 to TRBJ2-1; the match to TRBD2 covers 13 bases. CDR3 nucleotide sequence: TGTGCCAGTATTCGCGGGACTAGCGGGGACTATGAGCAGTTCTTC. Encoded protein: CASIRGTSGDYEQFF.